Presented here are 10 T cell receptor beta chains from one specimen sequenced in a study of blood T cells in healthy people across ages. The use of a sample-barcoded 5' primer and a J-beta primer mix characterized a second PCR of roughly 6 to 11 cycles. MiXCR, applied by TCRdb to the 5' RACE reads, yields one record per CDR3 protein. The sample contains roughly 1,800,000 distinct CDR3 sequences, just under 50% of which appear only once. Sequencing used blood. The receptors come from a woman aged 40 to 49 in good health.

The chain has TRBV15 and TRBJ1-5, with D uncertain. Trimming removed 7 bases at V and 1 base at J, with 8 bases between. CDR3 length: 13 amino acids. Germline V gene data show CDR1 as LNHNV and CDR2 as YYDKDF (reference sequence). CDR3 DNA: TGTGCCACCACCGACGTCAGCAATCAGCCCCAGCATTTT. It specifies CATTDVSNQPQHF.

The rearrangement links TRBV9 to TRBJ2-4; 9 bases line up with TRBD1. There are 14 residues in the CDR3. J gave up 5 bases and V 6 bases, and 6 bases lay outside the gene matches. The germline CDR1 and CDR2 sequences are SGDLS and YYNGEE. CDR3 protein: CASNQQGAENIQYF. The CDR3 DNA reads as TGTGCCAGCAACCAACAGGGGGCAGAAAACATTCAGTACTTC.

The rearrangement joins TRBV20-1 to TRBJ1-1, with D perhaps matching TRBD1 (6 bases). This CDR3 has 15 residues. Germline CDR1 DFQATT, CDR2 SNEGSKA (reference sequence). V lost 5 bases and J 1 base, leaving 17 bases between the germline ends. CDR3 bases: TGCAGTGCTCCCCCGAGGGGCAGGGGGAACACTGAAGCTTTCTTT. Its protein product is CSAPPRGRGNTEAFF.

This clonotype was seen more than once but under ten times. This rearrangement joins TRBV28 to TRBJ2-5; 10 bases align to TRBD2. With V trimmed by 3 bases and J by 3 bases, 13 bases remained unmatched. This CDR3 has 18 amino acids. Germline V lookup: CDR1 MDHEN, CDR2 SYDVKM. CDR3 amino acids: CASSFLSGGAQLEETQYF. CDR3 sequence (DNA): TGTGCCAGCAGTTTTTTAAGCGGGGGGGCGCAGTTGGAAGAGACCCAGTACTTC.

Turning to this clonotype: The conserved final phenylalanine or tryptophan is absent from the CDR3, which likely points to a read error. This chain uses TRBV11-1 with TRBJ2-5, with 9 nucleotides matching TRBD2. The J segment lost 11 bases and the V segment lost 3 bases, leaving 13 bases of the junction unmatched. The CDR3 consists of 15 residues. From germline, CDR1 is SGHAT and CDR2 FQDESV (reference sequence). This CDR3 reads CASSFSLAGHNEQYL. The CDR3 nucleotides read TGTGCCAGCAGCTTTAGCCTAGCGGGGCACAATGAGCAGTACTTG.

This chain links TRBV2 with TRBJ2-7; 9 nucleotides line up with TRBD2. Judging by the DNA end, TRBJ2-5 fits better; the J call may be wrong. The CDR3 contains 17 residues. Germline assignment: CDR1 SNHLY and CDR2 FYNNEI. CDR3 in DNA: TGTGCCAGCAGTGAAGCCCAAAGTAGCGGGGGAGGGGAGACCCAGTACTTC. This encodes CASSEAQSSGGGETQYF.

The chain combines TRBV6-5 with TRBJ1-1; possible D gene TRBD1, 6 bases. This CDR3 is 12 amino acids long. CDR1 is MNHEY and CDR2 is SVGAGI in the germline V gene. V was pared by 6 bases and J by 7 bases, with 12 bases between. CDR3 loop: CASRSGQNEAFF. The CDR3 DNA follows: TGTGCCAGCAGGTCAGGACAGAATGAAGCTTTCTTT.

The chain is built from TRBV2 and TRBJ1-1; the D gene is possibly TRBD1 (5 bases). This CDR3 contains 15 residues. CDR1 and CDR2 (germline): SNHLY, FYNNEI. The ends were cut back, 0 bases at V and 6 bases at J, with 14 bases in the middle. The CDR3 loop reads CASSEALGGWAEAFF. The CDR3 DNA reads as TGTGCCAGCAGTGAAGCGCTTGGGGGTTGGGCTGAAGCTTTCTTT.

CDR3 sequence: CASNDAVISEQYF. In DNA form, the CDR3 reads TGTGCCAGCAATGATGCGGTGATAAGCGAGCAGTACTTC. The chain joins TRBV2 to TRBJ2-7; the D is unclear. Germline CDR1 reads SNHLY; CDR2 reads FYNNEI. The CDR3 length is 13 residues. V lost 7 bases to trimming and J lost 6 bases, with 16 bases between them.

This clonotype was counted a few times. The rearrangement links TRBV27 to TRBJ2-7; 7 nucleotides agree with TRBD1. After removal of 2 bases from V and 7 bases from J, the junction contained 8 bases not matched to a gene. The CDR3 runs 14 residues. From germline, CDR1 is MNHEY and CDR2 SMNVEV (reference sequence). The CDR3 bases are TGTGCCAGCAGTTTAAGAGTGACAGGGTGGGAGCAGTACTTC. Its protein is CASSLRVTGWEQYF.